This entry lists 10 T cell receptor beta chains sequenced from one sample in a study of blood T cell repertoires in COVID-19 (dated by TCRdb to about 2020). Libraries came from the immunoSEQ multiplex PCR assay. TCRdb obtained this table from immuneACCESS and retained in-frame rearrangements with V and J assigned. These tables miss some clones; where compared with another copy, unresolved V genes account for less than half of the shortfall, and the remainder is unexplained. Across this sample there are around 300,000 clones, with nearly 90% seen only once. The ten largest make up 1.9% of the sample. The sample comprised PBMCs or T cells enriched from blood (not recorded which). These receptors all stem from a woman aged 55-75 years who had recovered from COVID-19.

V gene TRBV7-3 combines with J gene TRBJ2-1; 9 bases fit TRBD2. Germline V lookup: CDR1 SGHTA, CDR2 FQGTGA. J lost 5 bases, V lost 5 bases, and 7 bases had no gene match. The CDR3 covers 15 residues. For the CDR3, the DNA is TGTGCCAGCAGCCAAGGGACTAGCAGCAACAATGAGCAGTTCTTC. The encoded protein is CASSQGTSSNNEQFF.

CDR3 in amino acids: CASSRGNGYTF. The CDR3 nucleotides read TGTGCCAGCAGTAGGGGGAATGGCTACACCTTC. The chain combines TRBV27 with TRBJ1-2; D might be TRBD1 (6 bases). Per germline, CDR1 MNHEY and CDR2 SMNVEV (reference sequence). The CDR3 is 11 residues long. Trimming shortened V by 5 bases and J by 6 bases, and 7 bases separated the two germline ends.

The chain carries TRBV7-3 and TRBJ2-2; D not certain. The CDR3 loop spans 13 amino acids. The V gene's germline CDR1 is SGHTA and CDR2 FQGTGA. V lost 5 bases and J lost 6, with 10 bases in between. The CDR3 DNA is TGTGCCAGCAGCCCGTTTCCCCCCGGGGAGCTGTTTTTT. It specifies CASSPFPPGELFF. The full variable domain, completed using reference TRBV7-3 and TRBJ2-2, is GAGVSQTPSNKVTEKGKYVELRCDPISGHTALYWYRQSLGQGPEFLIYFQGTGAADDSGLPNDRFFAVRPEGSVSTLKIQRTERGDSAVYLCASSPFPPGELFFGEGSRLTVL.

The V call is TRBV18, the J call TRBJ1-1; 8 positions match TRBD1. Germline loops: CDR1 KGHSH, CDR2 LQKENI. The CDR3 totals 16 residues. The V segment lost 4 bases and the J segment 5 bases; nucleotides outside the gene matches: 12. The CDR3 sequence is CASSLGQGVIGTEAFF. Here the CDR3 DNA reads TGTGCCAGCTCACTAGGACAGGGAGTAATCGGGACTGAAGCTTTCTTT.

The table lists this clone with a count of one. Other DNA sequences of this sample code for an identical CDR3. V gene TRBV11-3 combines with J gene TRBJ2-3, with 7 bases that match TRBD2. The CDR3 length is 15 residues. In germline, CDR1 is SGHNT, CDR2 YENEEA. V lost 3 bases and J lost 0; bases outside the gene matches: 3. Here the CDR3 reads CASSLGGTSTDTQYF. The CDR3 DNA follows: TGTGCCAGCAGCTTGGGGGGGACTAGCACAGATACGCAGTATTTT.

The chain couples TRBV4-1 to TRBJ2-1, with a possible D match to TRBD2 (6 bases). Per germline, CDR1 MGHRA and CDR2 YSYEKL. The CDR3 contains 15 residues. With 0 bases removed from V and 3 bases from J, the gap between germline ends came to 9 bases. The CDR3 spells CASSQDGGNYNEQFF. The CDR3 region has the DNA TGCGCCAGCAGCCAAGATGGCGGGAACTACAATGAGCAGTTCTTC.

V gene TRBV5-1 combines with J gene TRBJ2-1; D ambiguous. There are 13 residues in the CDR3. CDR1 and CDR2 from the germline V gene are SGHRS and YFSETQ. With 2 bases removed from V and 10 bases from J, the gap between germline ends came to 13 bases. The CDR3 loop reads CASSFNGLEEQFF. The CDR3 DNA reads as TGCGCCAGCAGCTTTAACGGTCTCGAAGAGCAGTTCTTC.

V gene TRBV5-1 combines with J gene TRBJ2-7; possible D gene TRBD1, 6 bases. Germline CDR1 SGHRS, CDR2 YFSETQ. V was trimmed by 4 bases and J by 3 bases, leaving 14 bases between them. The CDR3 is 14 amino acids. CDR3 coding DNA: TGCGCCAGCAGCGGCTACAGGGAAGGCTACGAGCAGTACTTC. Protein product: CASSGYREGYEQYF.

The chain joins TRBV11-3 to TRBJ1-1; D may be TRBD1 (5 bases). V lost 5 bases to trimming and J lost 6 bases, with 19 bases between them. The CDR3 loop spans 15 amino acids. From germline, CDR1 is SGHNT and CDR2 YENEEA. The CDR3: CASSTEKRGGAEAFF. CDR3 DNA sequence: TGTGCCAGCAGCACGGAAAAAAGGGGTGGCGCTGAAGCTTTCTTT.

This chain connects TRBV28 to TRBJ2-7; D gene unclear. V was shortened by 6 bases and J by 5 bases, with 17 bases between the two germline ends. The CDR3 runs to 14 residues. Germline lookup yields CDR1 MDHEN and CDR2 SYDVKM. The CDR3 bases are TGTGCCAGCAGCAACGGGTCCCCTCCTAACGAGCAGTACTTC. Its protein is CASSNGSPPNEQYF.